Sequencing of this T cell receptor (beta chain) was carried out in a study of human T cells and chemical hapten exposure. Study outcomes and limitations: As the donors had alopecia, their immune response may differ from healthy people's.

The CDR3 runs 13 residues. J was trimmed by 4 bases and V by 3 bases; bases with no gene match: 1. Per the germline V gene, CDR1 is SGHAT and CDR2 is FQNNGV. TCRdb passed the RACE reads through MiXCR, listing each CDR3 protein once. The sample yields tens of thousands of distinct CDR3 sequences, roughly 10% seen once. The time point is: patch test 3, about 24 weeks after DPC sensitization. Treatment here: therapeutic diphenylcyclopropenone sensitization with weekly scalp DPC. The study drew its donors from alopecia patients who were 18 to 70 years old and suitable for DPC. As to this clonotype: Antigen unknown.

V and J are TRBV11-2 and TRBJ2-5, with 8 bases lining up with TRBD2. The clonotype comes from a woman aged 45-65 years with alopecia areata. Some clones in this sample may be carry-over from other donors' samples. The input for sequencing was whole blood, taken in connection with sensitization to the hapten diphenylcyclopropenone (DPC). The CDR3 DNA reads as TGTGCCAGCAGCTTTAGCGGGACAGAGACCCAGTACTTC. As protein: CASSFSGTETQYF.